This T cell receptor beta chain was identified during a study of T cells in Graves' hyperthyroidism and ophthalmopathy (dated by TCRdb to between 2018 and 2020). The study in broad terms: Peripheral blood was collected at initial diagnosis, before any treatment. TCR V-J signatures able to tell the groups apart were searched for in a discovery cohort of 100 or so patients, of whom around 43 had Graves' ophthalmopathy and around 57 had stable Graves' hyperthyroidism. An independent validation cohort of under 20 hyperthyroidism patients and about 15 patients who later progressed to ophthalmopathy tested prospective prediction of ophthalmopathy. The roughly 100 discovery patients were divided at random into training and test sets in a 7:3 ratio. The study also compared thyroid tissue and blood T-cell repertoires from a handful of Graves' hyperthyroidism patients. After sampling, hyperthyroidism patients received methimazole starting at 30 mg daily, and ophthalmopathy patients received high-dose intravenous methylprednisolone. The paper reports TCR Vbeta CDR3 sequencing of 135 peripheral blood samples: around 45 ophthalmopathy, approximately 74 hyperthyroidism and approximately 17 progressor patients. Paper-wide results and their limitations: Ophthalmopathy was separated from stable hyperthyroidism by a 13 V-J signature model, with 87.88% sensitivity and about 81% specificity obtained in cross-validation and 80%/75% obtained in testing. No statistical method was used to fix the sample size in advance, and group allocation was not hidden from the investigators. In validation, the model predicted progression to ophthalmopathy with approximately 71% sensitivity and 72% to 85% specificity, a median of around 6.6 months before onset. Most expanded thyroid clonotypes (frequency above 0.001) were also detected in blood, a finding suggesting that blood repertoires may reflect thyroid immune responses.

The TCR beta CDR3 regions were amplified from the RNA transcripts. For the first round of RT-PCR on the TCR CDR3, the HTBI primer set was used together with the Qiagen OneStep RT-PCR kit. Libraries were constructed in a second round of multiplex PCR, after which size selection and purification were performed. Sequencing of the libraries was done on an Illumina HiSeq2000 using paired-end 100 bp reads. In the authors' own workflow: SOAPnuke was used to process the raw data, removing reads that contained adapters or uncalled bases, had a mean Phred below 15, or lacked an exact match to the constant primer or identifier. High-quality paired reads were merged using COPE v1.2.5, and each unique nucleotide sequence was defined as a clonotype. MiTCR v1.1 was used to align the clonotypes against IMGT TRBV, TRBD and TRBJ reference segments. Only V-J combinations with frequency above 0.0001, covering about 99% of repertoires, were analysed. The TCS score was defined as the ratio of F50 (clonal expansion) to E x V (chaos), calculated using BLOSUM62-based TCRdist between CDR3 peptides within each V-J. Welch's t-statistics and random forest reduced 514 V-J features to 13, which were used in a naive Bayes classifier (R e1071). In-frame beta chains were kept once TCRdb had trimmed the public reads at Q25 with fastp and called clones with MiXCR. Each entry merges the rows of one CDR3 protein and shows their most common DNA and genes. TCRdb assigned the V and J calls; the authors' analysis was not used. In this sample the table shows about 360,000 distinct CDR3 sequences, around 16% of which occur a single time. The ten top clones hold about 30% of the sample.

For this clonotype: Its antigen remains unidentified. A much larger clone differs from this one at a single base, so this may be a read error.

Hyperthyroidism patients were newly diagnosed, with disease duration under 2 months, and aged 18 to 65 years. Patients with uncontrolled infections, other autoimmune diseases, pregnancy or lactation were excluded. Diagnoses were established on the basis of clinical symptoms, serum thyroxine and TRAb, thyroid ultrasound, and orbital computed tomography. Blood from progressor patients was drawn when they were first diagnosed with hyperthyroidism, before any ophthalmopathy symptoms appeared. Ficoll-Paque density gradient centrifugation was used to isolate PBMCs from about 10 ml of fresh peripheral blood. Progressor patients were first diagnosed with Graves' hyperthyroidism and then developed ophthalmopathy during follow-up. Total RNA was extracted using Trizol reagent, and RNA quality was assessed on an Agilent 2100 Bioanalyzer. For CDR1 and CDR2, the germline V gene lists KGHDR and SFDVKD. The CDR3 runs 12 amino acids, cysteine and phenylalanine included. Solely the CDR3 DNA is kept, with 36 bases framed from the first base.

The sequenced material came from blood. This TCR came from a woman aged 18-29 years with Graves' hyperthyroidism that later progressed to Graves' ophthalmopathy. Recombination connected TRBV24-1 to TRBJ2-5, with an unclear D gene assignment. The CDR3 reads CTTSDSVGTQYF. The sequence in DNA is TGTACCACCAGTGATTCTGTCGGGACCCAGTACTTC.